This T cell receptor beta chain comes out of a study of post-analysis software for immune sequencing data. Built from TCR beta cDNA, the libraries had unique molecular identifiers in them. TCRdb called the PCR reads again in MiXCR, with one record for every CDR3 protein. The table lists about 540,000 distinct CDR3 sequences, around a third of them singletons. Turning to this clonotype: Antigen unknown.

CDR1 MGHRA and CDR2 YSYEKL come from the germline V gene. The CDR3 extends over 16 amino acids. V lost 0 bases, J lost 5 bases, and 6 bases stayed unmatched. Study conclusions and caveats: Included in a set of about 5 TRBV segments more frequent in patients than controls were TRBV5-6, TRBV5-1 and TRBV20-1.

The V call is TRBV4-1, the J call TRBJ1-5, with 8 bases lining up with TRBD1. This TCR derives from a girl aged 2 to 17 with multiple sclerosis. The sample was blood. The CDR3: CASSQEGVTGDQPQHF. Here the CDR3 DNA reads TGCGCCAGCAGCCAAGAGGGAGTGACAGGGGATCAGCCCCAGCATTTT.